This T cell receptor (beta chain) was captured by sequencing in a study of blood T cell repertoires in COVID-19. As for the study in general: COVID-19 samples, acute and convalescent, were from the United States, Italy and Spain.

CDR1 and CDR2 (germline): SGHRS, YFSETQ. Trimming took 4 bases from V and 5 from J, leaving 12 bases between them. The CDR3 runs to 13 residues. Original analysis: Cell counts per sample came from amplifying reference gene primers. The repertoire was sequenced with immunoSEQ multiplex PCR; TCRdb's copy has only in-frame clones and lacks some. The V and J calls and clone size come from that table; D and trimming were worked out from the DNA. Of roughly 80,000 clones listed, around 89% were seen once; the top ten hold around 9%. Sequencing was done on a sample of peripheral blood. This TCR was sampled from a human donor in a cohort sampled during active COVID-19. The rearrangement uses TRBV5-1 and TRBJ1-2; D perhaps matches TRBD1 (5 bases). In DNA, the CDR3 is TGCGCCAGCAGCCGGACGGAGGGGTATGGCTACACCTTC. Its protein is CASSRTEGYGYTF.